The subject of this entry is one T cell receptor beta chain. The sample comes from a study of human T cells and chemical hapten exposure. Time point indicated: healthy volunteer bleed at 6 weeks. The template was total RNA from unfractionated whole blood. TCRdb re-derived calls from the RACE reads in MiXCR, one entry per CDR3 protein. The table shows approximately 81,000 distinct CDR3 sequences, with approximately 8.6% occurring only once. Germline loops: CDR1 MNHNS, CDR2 SASEGT. CDR3 size: 15 residues. V shed 4 bases, J shed 3 bases, and the junction held 6 bases outside the gene matches. The sequence came from a male donor in good health. Some clones in this sample may be carry-over from other donors' samples. The chain has TRBV6-1 and TRBJ2-7; TRBD2 matches 10 bases. Sequencing was carried out using whole blood. The CDR3 nucleotides are TGTGCCAGCAGTGCCCAGCGGGAGGGCCGCTACGAGCAGTACTTC. It encodes CASSAQREGRYEQYF.